This record concerns one T cell receptor beta chain sequence. Its antigen is currently unknown. TCRdb's table, derived via immunoSEQ multiplex PCR, lists solely in-frame clones and lacks some. The sample carries 150,000 to 200,000 clones, around 81% recorded once. The data belong to a study of cytomegalovirus exposure and HLA in healthy donors. Study-wide results and limits: According to reports, the classifier identified cytomegalovirus status with high specificity and sensitivity. 150 to 200 TCR beta chains were listed as cytomegalovirus-associated. According to a subsequent analysis, TCR clusters identified in the first cohort showed a tendency to co-occur across the 120 validation repertoires. Confirmation in vitro established that three CMV-associated chains were specific for CMV antigens.

The TCR sequence derives from a man aged 25 to 45 in good health and CMV-seropositive. Sample: PBMCs.

CDR3 protein: CASSQDLTGNRIGELFF. The CDR3 DNA follows: TGCGCCAGCAGCCAAGATTTAACAGGGAATCGTATCGGGGAGCTGTTTTTT. The chain couples TRBV4-3 to TRBJ2-2; a weak D match, TRBD1 (6 bases). The CDR3 sequence is 17 residues long. CDR1 LGHNA and CDR2 YSLEER come from the germline V gene. Deletions cut 0 bases from V and 7 bases from J, with 18 bases between.